This T cell receptor (beta chain) was found in a study of T-cell memory formation after mild COVID-19. Across the study: Largely, TCR clusters stayed within a single donor. General study points: Contracting CD4+ clones lay largely in CM and EM, with CD8+ ones residing in EMRA.

Researchers used 5'RACE with constant-segment primers to make TCR alpha and TCR beta cDNA libraries that carry sample barcodes and UMIs. TCRdb reprocessed the 5' RACE reads via MiXCR and lists one record per CDR3 protein. The sample has about 260,000 distinct CDR3 sequences; roughly 8.2% are singletons. This CDR3 has 16 amino acids. Germline-derived CDR1 and CDR2 are SGHTA and FQGNSA. V was pared by 6 bases and J by 0 bases, with 1 base of the junction left unmatched. This clonotype has at least ten counts. Its antigen is not identified. The source is a man between 18 and 29 years old who had mild COVID-19 (a few samples of this study predate the infection). Cell type and time point are not known. The specimen sequenced was PBMCs or a T cell subset sorted from them (not recorded which). The V and J genes are TRBV7-2 and TRBJ2-2; 13 bases fit TRBD2. The chain's CDR3 is CASRGLAGTNTGELFF. For the CDR3, the DNA is TGTGCCAGCAGGGGACTAGCGGGGACGAACACCGGGGAGCTGTTTTTT. Full variable domain (remainder filled in from reference TRBV7-2 and TRBJ2-2): GAGVSQSPSNKVTEKGKDVELRCDPISGHTALYWYRQSLGQGLEFLIYFQGNSAPDKSGLPSDRFSAERTGGSVSTLTIQRTQQEDSAVYLCASRGLAGTNTGELFFGEGSRLTVL.